Following are 24 T cell receptor beta chains from one sample sequenced in a study of shared clonotypes between healthy human individuals. TCRdb keeps only in-frame clones here, not all; method: immunoSEQ multiplex PCR. The sample has hundreds of thousands of clones; around 79% are singletons. The source material was PBMCs. The receptors derive from a woman in her 40s in good health. Some clones in this sample may be carry-over from other donors' samples.

This chain connects TRBV30 to TRBJ2-1; TRBD2 matches at 9 bases. CDR1 and CDR2 from the germline V gene are GTSNPN and SVGIG (reference sequence). V gave up 4 bases and J gave up 6 bases; unmatched junction bases: 4. This CDR3 has 13 amino acids. CDR3 loop: CAWTSGIVNEQFF. The DNA of the CDR3 is TGTGCCTGGACTAGCGGGATAGTCAATGAGCAGTTCTTC.

The chain joins TRBV4-2 to TRBJ2-7; either TRBD1 or TRBD2 may fit D (5 bases each). The germline CDR1 and CDR2 sequences are LGHNA and YNFKEQ. Trimming removed 5 bases at V and 0 bases at J, with 14 bases between. CDR3 size: 15 residues. CDR3 DNA sequence: TGTGCCAGCAGCTTGGGGACGTATAACTCCTACGAGCAGTACTTC. This encodes CASSLGTYNSYEQYF.

On this clone: Other DNA sequences in this sample translate to the same CDR3. This rearrangement joins TRBV9 to TRBJ2-5, with D hard to call. Germline CDR1 is SGDLS and CDR2 is YYNGEE. Trimming took off 0 bases at V and 4 bases at J, with 4 bases between the two ends. This CDR3 has 12 residues. CDR3 nucleotide sequence: TGTGCCAGCAGCGTAGGAGGAGAGACCCAGTACTTC. Translation: CASSVGGETQYF.

The V and J genes are TRBV28 and TRBJ1-6, with D possibly matching TRBD1 (5 bases). V was cut by 6 bases and J by 5 bases, with 11 bases left in between. This CDR3 is built from 14 residues. Germline V gene sequence: CDR1 MDHEN, CDR2 SYDVKM. The CDR3 sequence: CASRVGTDNSPLHF. CDR3 DNA sequence: TGTGCCAGCAGGGTAGGGACGGATAATTCACCCCTCCACTTT.

As regards this clone: At the DNA level, this CDR3 is encoded by other sequences in the same sample as well. The chain combines TRBV30 with TRBJ1-4; D ambiguous. Germline V lookup: CDR1 GTSNPN, CDR2 SVGIG (reference sequence). The V end lost 0 bases, the J end lost 8 bases, and 7 bases lay between the germline ends. The CDR3 is 12 amino acids. CDR3 in amino acids: CAWSVLDEKLFF. The CDR3 DNA follows: TGTGCCTGGAGTGTACTAGACGAAAAACTGTTTTTT.

V and J are TRBV28 and TRBJ1-1; D ambiguous. The germline V gene encodes CDR1 MDHEN and CDR2 SYDVKM. Trimming removed 6 bases from V and 2 bases from J, with 13 bases in between. The CDR3 has 14 amino acids. The CDR3 nucleotides read TGTGCCAGCAGCCTGCCGGACGGAAACACTGAAGCTTTCTTT. This gives the protein CASSLPDGNTEAFF.

This clone was picked up one time. The CDR3 sequence: CASSEPGLGLYNEQFF. CDR3 nucleotides: TGTGCCAGCAGTGAACCGGGACTAGGGCTTTACAATGAGCAGTTCTTC. This rearrangement joins TRBV2 to TRBJ2-1; 8 bases line up with TRBD2. CDR1 is SNHLY and CDR2 is FYNNEI in the germline V gene. After removal of 2 bases from V and 4 bases from J, the junction contained 7 bases not matched to a gene. The CDR3 length is 16 residues. Looking up the rest from reference TRBV2 and TRBJ2-1 gives the full variable domain: EPEVTQTPSHQVTQMGQEVILRCVPISNHLYFYWYRQILGQKVEFLVSFYNNEISEKSEIFDDQFSVERPDGSNFTLKIRSTKLEDSAMYFCASSEPGLGLYNEQFFGPGTRLTVL.

This rearrangement joins TRBV4-1 to TRBJ2-1; D is perhaps TRBD2 (5 bases). CDR3 length: 16 residues. Per the germline V gene, CDR1 is MGHRA and CDR2 is YSYEKL. V was cut by 1 base and J by 7 bases, with 17 bases left in between. Written as DNA, the CDR3 is TGCGCCAGCAGCCAAGGGTTAGCGAGGTCTGGGAATGAGCAGTTCTTC. Its protein is CASSQGLARSGNEQFF.

This chain connects TRBV6-6 to TRBJ1-4; 7 bases are shared with TRBD1. Unmatched junction bases numbered 4, after V lost 7 bases and J lost 5 bases. Germline V gene data show CDR1 as MNHNY and CDR2 as SVGAGI (reference sequence). The CDR3 contains 13 residues. CDR3 amino acids: CASKWDSNEKLFF. The CDR3 DNA reads as TGTGCCAGCAAATGGGACAGCAATGAAAAACTGTTTTTT.

This chain connects TRBV28 to TRBJ2-3; D might be TRBD2 (6 bases). The V end was cut by 9 bases, the J end by 4 bases, with 14 bases between. Germline CDR1 is MDHEN and CDR2 is SYDVKM. The CDR3 consists of 13 residues. CDR3 coding DNA: TGTGCCAGTGAACGGGGCGGGGCAGATACGCAGTATTTT. This sequence encodes CASERGGADTQYF. The complete variable domain, with remaining parts taken from reference TRBV28 and TRBJ2-3, reads DVKVTQSSRYLVKRTGEKVFLECVQDMDHENMFWYRQDPGLGLRLIYFSYDVKMKEKGDIPEGYSVSREKKERFSLILESASTNQTSMYLCASERGGADTQYFGPGTRLTVL.

The chain is built from TRBV5-1 and TRBJ2-1; TRBD2 agrees at 7 bases. V lost 1 base to trimming and J lost 0 bases; unmatched junction nucleotides: 4. Germline CDR1 reads SGHRS; CDR2 reads YFSETQ. The CDR3 covers 16 residues. CDR3 sequence (DNA): TGCGCCAGCAGCTTGTGGGGCGGGAGCTCCTACAATGAGCAGTTCTTC. This codes for CASSLWGGSSYNEQFF.

This clone was seen a single time. V and J are TRBV6-1 and TRBJ1-2; D is unresolved. This CDR3 region has 13 residues. V lost 7 bases, J lost 6 bases, and 15 bases lay in between. Germline CDR1 is MNHNS and CDR2 is SASEGT. The CDR3 DNA reads TGTGCCAGCACCCCCGGGTGGGCAGATGGCTACACCTTC. Amino acids: CASTPGWADGYTF.

A note on this clone: Other nucleotide sequences in the sample specify the same CDR3. This chain uses TRBV30 with TRBJ2-7, with D hard to call. This CDR3 comprises 11 residues. Germline loops: CDR1 GTSNPN, CDR2 SVGIG (reference sequence). Trimming pared 2 bases from V and 5 bases from J, leaving 7 bases between. The CDR3 coding sequence is TGTGCCTGGAGTACCTACGACGAGCAGTACTTC. Translated: CAWSTYDEQYF.

A word on this clone: The same CDR3 is also encoded by other DNA sequences in this sample. V usage is TRBV7-2 and J usage is TRBJ2-1; no definite D call. Germline V CDR1 and CDR2: SGHTA, FQGNSA. CDR3 length equals 13 residues. The V and J ends lost 4 bases and 7 bases respectively, with 11 bases between them. CDR3 sequence reads: CASSSRLGNEQFF. CDR3 nucleotide sequence: TGTGCCAGCAGCTCCCGACTCGGGAATGAGCAGTTCTTC.

The V call is TRBV28, the J call TRBJ1-5; 8 nucleotides align to TRBD1. From germline, CDR1 is MDHEN and CDR2 SYDVKM. The CDR3 consists of 16 residues. J gave up 5 bases and V 5 bases, and 11 bases lay outside the gene matches. This chain's CDR3 is CASSLLPGQVYQPQHF. The CDR3 DNA is TGTGCCAGCAGTCTACTTCCGGGACAGGTTTATCAGCCCCAGCATTTT.

V and J are TRBV7-2 and TRBJ2-3; TRBD2 aligns across 10 bases. Germline assignment: CDR1 SGHTA and CDR2 FQGNSA. V trimming: 5 bases; J trimming: 1 base; junction bases outside the gene matches: 9. This CDR3 region has 17 residues. The CDR3 is CASSPRRSGGGTDTQYF. Here the CDR3 DNA reads TGTGCCAGCAGCCCAAGGAGGAGCGGGGGGGGCACAGATACGCAGTATTTT.

The table lists this clone with a few counts. V is TRBV7-9 and J is TRBJ2-1, with unresolved D. CDR1 SEHNR and CDR2 FQNEAQ come from the germline V gene (reference sequence). V was shortened by 5 bases and J by 10 bases, with 15 bases between the two germline ends. The CDR3 spans 13 residues. The CDR3 sequence: CASSPGRVSEQFF. The CDR3 DNA is TGTGCCAGCAGCCCAGGCCGAGTAAGCGAGCAGTTCTTC.

The J gene is TRBJ2-1, the V gene TRBV30; 12 nucleotides agree with TRBD2. There are 16 residues in the CDR3. J lost 2 bases, V lost 1 base, and 3 bases had no gene match. Looked up from germline, CDR1 is GTSNPN and CDR2 is SVGIG (reference sequence). The chain's CDR3 is CAWSGSSGRAYNEQFF. CDR3 DNA: TGTGCCTGGAGTGGGTCTAGCGGGAGGGCCTACAATGAGCAGTTCTTC.

The gene calls are TRBV5-1 and TRBJ1-1; D is possibly TRBD1 (5 bases). Germline CDR1 is SGHRS and CDR2 is YFSETQ. This CDR3 has 15 residues. V lost 0 bases and J lost 1, with 10 bases in between. The CDR3 sequence: CASSLAPGGNTEAFF. The DNA of the CDR3 is TGCGCCAGCAGCTTGGCACCGGGGGGGAACACTGAAGCTTTCTTT.

The V and J genes are TRBV27 and TRBJ1-3; D not resolved. Trimming took off 6 bases at V and 0 bases at J, with 9 bases between the two ends. The CDR3 has 14 amino acids. From germline, CDR1 is MNHEY and CDR2 SMNVEV (reference sequence). The CDR3 is CASSYAGSGNTIYF. Here the CDR3 DNA reads TGTGCCAGCAGCTACGCGGGCTCTGGAAACACCATATATTTT.

This clone occurred once. The rearrangement joins TRBV2 to TRBJ1-4; perhaps TRBD1 as D (5 bases). The germline V gene has CDR1 SNHLY and CDR2 FYNNEI. This CDR3 is built from 15 residues. V lost 6 bases, J lost 0 bases, and 11 bases lay in between. CDR3 DNA sequence: TGTGCCAGCAGGCGGGACTTCACAACTAATGAAAAACTGTTTTTT. Amino acid sequence: CASRRDFTTNEKLFF.

The chain is built from TRBV7-2 and TRBJ1-4; 8 bases align to TRBD1. V shed 5 bases, J shed 5 bases, and the junction held 4 bases outside the gene matches. This CDR3 has 14 residues. CDR1 is SGHTA, CDR2 FQGNSA, per germline. This CDR3 is CASSLRQGNEKLFF. The CDR3 nucleotides are TGTGCCAGCAGCCTCCGACAGGGGAATGAAAAACTGTTTTTT.

This clone occurred many times. This sample includes further DNA sequences coding for the same CDR3. This chain joins TRBV30 and TRBJ2-6; D remains unclear. Trimming took off 0 bases at V and 3 bases at J, with 3 bases between the two ends. The CDR3 contains 13 residues. CDR1 is GTSNPN and CDR2 is SVGIG in the germline V gene (reference sequence). The CDR3 region is CAWSVGGANVLTF. DNA for the CDR3: TGTGCCTGGAGTGTGGGTGGGGCCAACGTCCTGACTTTC.

The chain links TRBV10-3 to TRBJ1-2; D not resolved. This CDR3 is built from 12 residues. Germline CDR1 and CDR2: ENHRY and SYGVKD. Trimming took 2 bases from V and 8 from J, leaving 9 bases between them. The CDR3 DNA follows: TGTGCCATCAGTGAGGGCGACGGGGGCTACACCTTC. Its translation is CAISEGDGGYTF.